This TCR beta chain was captured by sequencing in a study of shared clonotypes between healthy human individuals. Study details: Sampling drew on donors who were a couple of women and three men aged 18 to 49.

In replicate PCRs of sorted subsets, about 190 ng DNA, about 30,000 T cell genomes, was used. In the original analysis: ImmunoSEQ only sent back junction sequences with no quality scores, so filtering was done differently. Repertoires were generated with immunoSEQ multiplex PCR, while TCRdb's copy carries only in-frame clones and drops some. The V and J calls and the clone size are those of that table, but D and trimming were determined from the DNA. The data hold a few million clones, with approximately 92% observed a single time. As defined, naive CD8 cells were CD45RO-negative and positively selected for CCR7, with terminally differentiated effector memory CD45RA+ cells excluded. The donors, healthy adults who were HIV-negative, had experienced no recent acute infections or vaccinations. Trimming left V 2 bases short and J 0 bases short, with 11 bases between. Germline CDR1 MDHEN, CDR2 SYDVKM. The CDR3 is made up of 16 amino acids.

The specimen sequenced was naive CD8+ T cells from PBMCs. The V gene is TRBV28, the J gene TRBJ1-3; no firm D call. The origin of this receptor is a man in his late teens or twenties in good health. Some clones in this sample may be carry-over from other donors' samples. The CDR3 nucleotides read TGTGCCAGCAGTTTAGCCGTGATAAGCTCTGGAAACACCATATATTTT. Residues: CASSLAVISSGNTIYF.